A selection of T cell receptor beta chains follows, all from one sample in a study of blood T cell repertoires in COVID-19. The assay was immunoSEQ multiplex PCR, and TCRdb's table has in-frame clones only and misses some. The sample has about 49,000 clones; under 70% are singletons. Sequencing was done on a sample of peripheral blood. These receptors all come from a woman aged 70-85 years with acute or convalescent COVID-19. Each CDR3 is given with its conserved first and last residue. The D gene is left open where the match is weak. Clone size appears in some rows only: once, few, many, or a class for an expanded clone.

j_call: TRBJ1-2
d_call: -
v_call: TRBV28
clone_size: -
cdr3_nt: TGTGCCAGCAGTTGGCAGGCCTATGGCTACACCTTC
cdr3_aa: CASSWQAYGYTF

j_call: TRBJ1-1
d_call: -
v_call: TRBV18
clone_size: -
cdr3_nt: TGTGCCAGCCGAACAGGGCAGAACACTGAAGCTTTCTTT
cdr3_aa: CASRTGQNTEAFF

j_call: TRBJ2-1
d_call: TRBD2
v_call: TRBV11-2
clone_size: -
cdr3_nt: TGTGCCAGCCACCGGACTAGCGGACCCAATGAGCAGTTCTTC
cdr3_aa: CASHRTSGPNEQFF

j_call: TRBJ2-2
d_call: -
v_call: TRBV19
clone_size: -
cdr3_nt: TGTGCCAGTGAGGACGGGGAGCTGTTTTTT
cdr3_aa: CASEDGELFF

j_call: TRBJ1-1
d_call: -
v_call: TRBV28
clone_size: -
cdr3_nt: TGTGCCAGCAGTAACCCGGGGGAAGCTTTCTTT
cdr3_aa: CASSNPGEAFF

j_call: TRBJ2-1
d_call: TRBD1
v_call: TRBV7-2
clone_size: few
cdr3_nt: TGTGCCAGCAGCCTAAGAGGGTCCGGGACAGTCGTAGGCAATGAGCAGTTCTTC
cdr3_aa: CASSLRGSGTVVGNEQFF

j_call: TRBJ2-3
d_call: TRBD2
v_call: TRBV5-4
clone_size: -
cdr3_nt: TGTGCCAGCAGCCCTACGGGAGGGCGCACAGATACGCAGTATTTT
cdr3_aa: CASSPTGGRTDTQYF

j_call: TRBJ1-6
d_call: TRBD1
v_call: TRBV7-8
clone_size: -
cdr3_nt: TGTGCCTGTAGGATTGGGACAGGGGTTAATTCACCCCTCCACTTT
cdr3_aa: CACRIGTGVNSPLHF

j_call: TRBJ2-2
d_call: -
v_call: TRBV11-1
clone_size: -
cdr3_nt: TGTGCCAGCAGCCTATACACCGGGGAGCTGTTTTTT
cdr3_aa: CASSLYTGELFF

j_call: TRBJ1-1
d_call: -
v_call: TRBV19
clone_size: -
cdr3_nt: TGTGCCAGTAGTATAGTCGCGGAACCCACTGAAGCTTTCTTT
cdr3_aa: CASSIVAEPTEAFF

j_call: TRBJ2-5
d_call: TRBD1
v_call: TRBV11-3
clone_size: -
cdr3_nt: TGTGCCAGCAGCTTAGCCACAGGGGACGAGACCCAGTACTTC
cdr3_aa: CASSLATGDETQYF

j_call: TRBJ2-1
d_call: -
v_call: TRBV7-2
clone_size: once
cdr3_nt: TGTGCCAGCAGCTTAGAGAGGTCGGACAATGAGCAGTTCTTC
cdr3_aa: CASSLERSDNEQFF

j_call: TRBJ2-3
d_call: -
v_call: TRBV2
clone_size: -
cdr3_nt: TGTGCCAGCAGTGCCAACACAGATACGCAGTATTTT
cdr3_aa: CASSANTDTQYF

j_call: TRBJ2-1
d_call: -
v_call: TRBV6-5
clone_size: -
cdr3_nt: TGTGCCAGCAGACTCATCCGTTATCGTGAGCAGTTCTTC
cdr3_aa: CASRLIRYREQFF

j_call: TRBJ1-4
d_call: TRBD1
v_call: TRBV7-9
clone_size: -
cdr3_nt: TGTGCCAGCAGCCTTTGGACAGGGGGCGCGGGTGAAAAACTGTTTTTT
cdr3_aa: CASSLWTGGAGEKLFF

j_call: TRBJ1-2
d_call: TRBD1
v_call: TRBV13
clone_size: -
cdr3_nt: TGTGCCAGCAGCCACCTGAATATAGGACAGGGTCTTCATGGCTACACCTTC
cdr3_aa: CASSHLNIGQGLHGYTF

j_call: TRBJ2-1
d_call: TRBD2
v_call: TRBV9
clone_size: -
cdr3_nt: TGTGCCAGCAGCGTAGGACTAGCGGGGGTAACAAGCTCCTACAATGAGCAGTTCTTC
cdr3_aa: CASSVGLAGVTSSYNEQFF

j_call: TRBJ2-1
d_call: -
v_call: TRBV19
clone_size: -
cdr3_nt: TGTGCCAGTAGTATGTGGGGTGGGAGCAGCAATGAGCAGTTCTTC
cdr3_aa: CASSMWGGSSNEQFF

j_call: TRBJ1-2
d_call: -
v_call: TRBV19
clone_size: -
cdr3_nt: TGTGCCAGTAGTAAGGTGGAAACAGGCTATGGCTACACCTTC
cdr3_aa: CASSKVETGYGYTF

j_call: TRBJ2-3
d_call: -
v_call: TRBV6-2/TRBV6-3
clone_size: once
cdr3_nt: TGTGCCAGCAGTTACTCAGCGACTAACCAAGATACGCAGTATTTT
cdr3_aa: CASSYSATNQDTQYF

j_call: TRBJ2-1
d_call: TRBD2
v_call: TRBV29-1
clone_size: -
cdr3_nt: TGCAGCGTTGACTCCGCCGGGACTAGCGGTCGAAATGAGCAGTTCTTC
cdr3_aa: CSVDSAGTSGRNEQFF

j_call: TRBJ2-7
d_call: TRBD2
v_call: TRBV6-5
clone_size: -
cdr3_nt: TGTGCCAGCAGACGACTAGCGGGGGCCTACGAGCAGTACTTC
cdr3_aa: CASRRLAGAYEQYF

j_call: TRBJ2-2
d_call: TRBD1
v_call: TRBV2
clone_size: -
cdr3_nt: TGTGCCACACAGGCAGGGGGCGACACCGGGGAGCTGTTTTTT
cdr3_aa: CATQAGGDTGELFF

j_call: TRBJ2-3
d_call: TRBD2
v_call: TRBV2
clone_size: -
cdr3_nt: TGTGCCAGCTCTACAGGTCGGGGGGTCACAGATACGCAGTATTTT
cdr3_aa: CASSTGRGVTDTQYF